This T cell receptor beta chain was identified in a study of shared T cell receptors in the human thymus (dated by TCRdb to the early 2020s). Regarding the research as a whole: The study examined how the human thymus generates shared, self-reactive T-cell receptor alpha chains.

From the cysteine up to the phenylalanine, the CDR3 has a length of 11 residues. This entry keeps only the CDR3 DNA: 33 bases, framed from base 1. V was cut back by 3 bases and J by 6 bases, leaving a gap of 9 bases between them. Reading the germline V gene gives CDR1 SQVTM and CDR2 ANQGSEA. Receptor libraries were prepared by the immunoSEQ multiplex PCR assay. The table comes from immuneACCESS by way of TCRdb, which keeps in-frame sequences with V and J called. Part of the clones is missing from these tables; in studies checked, under half for an unresolved V gene and the rest for unknown reasons. Across this sample there are 600,000 to 900,000 clones, with approximately 83% seen only once. Approximately 0.01% of the sample is in the top ten clones. For this clone: No antigen is known for it. Qualities for individual bases were not recorded, and no much larger clone is one base off.

These data were likewise used in another study, on human thymus T cells. Per the second study: Donors were immunologically healthy infants undergoing open corrective cardiac surgery for congenital heart defects in Finland. Thymus tissue was collected as surgical resects that were removed during corrective cardiac surgery. V and J gene segment usage appeared biased in both thymic and peripheral blood repertoires. Highly overlapping thymic TCR repertoires among unrelated individuals were reported in the related research. The study characterized TCR alpha and beta repertoires from roughly 8 infant thymus samples and a few related peripheral blood samples. The cohort included a handful of male and a couple of female infants, with donor ages spanning 7 to 244 days. After being mechanically released from the tissue, thymocytes were kept at -70 degrees C in pellets of roughly 9.5-32 million cells. A QIAsymphony instrument was used to extract genomic DNA from the frozen cell pellets. TCRB and TCRAD loci were amplified from a standardized quantity of quality-controlled genomic DNA using the immunoSEQ multiplex PCR assay. The V(D)J region was spanned by amplicons of a length sufficient to cover the CDR3 and to identify V and J genes. Through the commercial immunoSEQ service, the amplicons were sequenced on an Illumina platform. Primer bias and sequencing errors were corrected as previously described, and TCRAD and TCRB were defined on the basis of the IMGT database. The repertoires were analysed using immunoSEQ Analyzer 3.0 and VDJTools for basic statistics, V/J segment usage, diversity estimates, rarefaction and pairwise overlap. Diversity was estimated using the Chao1, ChaoE, Efron-Thisted, Shannon and inverse Simpson indices, and was also estimated on datasets down-sampled to the size of the smallest sample. Repertoire overlap was determined by strict matching of CDR3 nucleotide sequence, V gene and J gene, and Jaccard-based multidimensional scaling clustering was applied. On average, roughly 800,000 unique TCRB clonotypes were obtained from thymus samples, compared with roughly 89,000 from blood samples.

The chain was built from TRBV29-1 and TRBJ2-7, and the D gene may be TRBD2, 6 bases matching. Material: thymocytes. This clonotype was obtained from a girl less than two years old with a congenital heart defect. Donor details come from another sample of the same person, matched by shared clones. The CDR3 loop reads CSVEAGPEQYF. The DNA sequence follows: TGCAGCGTTGAGGCGGGGCCCGAGCAGTACTTC.